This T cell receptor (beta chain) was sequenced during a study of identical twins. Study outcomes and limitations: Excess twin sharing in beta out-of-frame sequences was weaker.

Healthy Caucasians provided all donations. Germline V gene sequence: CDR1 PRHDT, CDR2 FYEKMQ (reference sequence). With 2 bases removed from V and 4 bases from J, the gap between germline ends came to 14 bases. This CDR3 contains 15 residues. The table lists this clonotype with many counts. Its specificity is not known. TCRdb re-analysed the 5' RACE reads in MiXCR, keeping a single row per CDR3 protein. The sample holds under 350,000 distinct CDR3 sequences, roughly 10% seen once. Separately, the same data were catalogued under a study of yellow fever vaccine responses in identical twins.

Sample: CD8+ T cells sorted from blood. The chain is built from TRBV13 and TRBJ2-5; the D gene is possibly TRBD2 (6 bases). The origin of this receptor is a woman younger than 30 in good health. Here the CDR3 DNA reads TGTGCCAGCAGCTTATCCGGGGGAGCGAGAGAGACCCAGTACTTC. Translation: CASSLSGGARETQYF.